Listed here are 20 T cell receptor beta chains from one sample, sequenced in a study of cytomegalovirus exposure and HLA in healthy donors. PCR used 60 Vbeta primers and 13 Jbeta primers. Sequencing used immunoSEQ multiplex PCR; TCRdb keeps in-frame clones, though not all of them. The table has 130,000 to 150,000 clones, about 80% seen once. What was sequenced was PBMCs. These receptors all come from a female donor in good health and CMV-seronegative.

This clone was recorded only once. V and J are TRBV2 and TRBJ1-1, with D unclear. Germline values: CDR1 SNHLY, CDR2 FYNNEI. The CDR3 has 13 residues. Trimming removed 2 bases at V and 1 base at J, with 5 bases between. The CDR3 region has the DNA TGTGCCAGCAGTGAAACTGGGAACACTGAAGCTTTCTTT. Translating it yields CASSETGNTEAFF.

This clone has a single count. The chain is built from TRBV5-4 and TRBJ2-7, with 14 positions matching TRBD2. Germline trimming cut 4 bases from V and 5 bases from J; bases unmatched to any gene: 8. Germline V gene sequence: CDR1 SGHNT, CDR2 YYREEE (reference sequence). The CDR3 loop spans 16 amino acids. CDR3 DNA sequence: TGTGCCAGCAGCGCATGGACTAGCGGGAGGCTCAACGAGCAGTACTTC. Translated, it gives CASSAWTSGRLNEQYF. Full variable domain (outside the CDR3, taken from reference TRBV5-4 and TRBJ2-7): ETGVTQSPTHLIKTRGQQVTLRCSSQSGHNTVSWYQQALGQGPQFIFQYYREEENGRGNFPPRFSGLQFPNYSSELNVNALELDDSALYLCASSAWTSGRLNEQYFGPGTRLTVT.

The chain is built from TRBV28 and TRBJ2-1; 11 positions agree with TRBD2. The CDR3 is 16 amino acids. The V segment lost 6 bases and the J segment 8 bases; nucleotides outside the gene matches: 12. Germline CDR1 and CDR2: MDHEN and SYDVKM. Here the CDR3 DNA reads TGTGCCAGCAGGACAACTAGCGGGAGATCGGTCCATGAGCAGTTCTTC. Translation: CASRTTSGRSVHEQFF.

The chain links TRBV29-1 to TRBJ1-5; 7 bases match TRBD1. V was clipped by 6 bases and J by 2 bases; unmatched bases: 7. The germline V gene has CDR1 SQVTM and CDR2 ANQGSEA. The CDR3 extends over 14 amino acids. The CDR3 bases are TGCAGCGTCGCAACAGGGGTTGGCAATCAGCCCCAGCATTTT. Its protein product is CSVATGVGNQPQHF.

V and J are TRBV7-2 and TRBJ2-4; 9 nucleotides line up with TRBD2. Unmatched junction bases numbered 5, after V lost 1 base and J lost 1 base. Germline-derived CDR1 and CDR2 are SGHTA and FQGNSA. CDR3 length: 17 residues. CDR3 coding DNA: TGTGCCAGCAGCTTAGACGGGAGCGGGGGGGCCAAAAACATTCAGTACTTC. This translates into CASSLDGSGGAKNIQYF.

The chain has TRBV15 and TRBJ1-1, with D possibly matching TRBD1 (5 bases). V shed 2 bases and J shed 1 base, with 11 bases lying between them. From germline, CDR1 is LNHNV and CDR2 YYDKDF (reference sequence). CDR3 length equals 15 residues. The CDR3 coding sequence is TGTGCCACCAGCAGATGGGCGGGACCGAACACTGAAGCTTTCTTT. It encodes CATSRWAGPNTEAFF.

This chain uses TRBV5-1 with TRBJ2-3; 13 bases fit TRBD2. Trimming removed 7 bases from V and 1 base from J; junction bases left unmatched: 9. CDR1 is SGHRS, CDR2 YFSETQ, per germline. This CDR3 region has 17 residues. The CDR3 spells CASGTGLAGLGTDTQYF. The DNA for the CDR3 is TGCGCCAGCGGGACGGGACTAGCGGGATTGGGCACAGATACGCAGTATTTT.

The chain couples TRBV6-1 to TRBJ2-3; the match to TRBD1 covers 7 bases. The V gene end was trimmed by 4 bases and the J gene end by 7 bases; junction bases not matched to a gene: 8. Germline assignment: CDR1 MNHNS and CDR2 SASEGT. The CDR3 is made up of 14 amino acids. CDR3 sequence reads: CASSVSKQGHTQYF. The CDR3 nucleotides are TGTGCCAGCAGTGTATCGAAACAGGGGCATACGCAGTATTTT.

The chain recombines TRBV5-1 with TRBJ2-3; a weak D match, TRBD1 (6 bases). This CDR3 comprises 16 residues. The V end lost 5 bases, the J end lost 0 bases, and 16 bases lay between the germline ends. Germline lookup yields CDR1 SGHRS and CDR2 YFSETQ. The CDR3 nucleotides are TGCGCCAGCAGGAGCTTTGACAGGTCTAGCACAGATACGCAGTATTTT. Its translation is CASRSFDRSSTDTQYF.

The chain couples TRBV14 to TRBJ1-2, with D unresolved. Trimming removed 3 bases at V and 2 bases at J, with 7 bases between. Germline CDR1 is SGHDN and CDR2 is FVKESK. CDR3 length equals 13 residues. The CDR3 here is CASSQNRNYGYTF. In nucleotides, the CDR3 is TGTGCCAGCAGCCAGAACCGGAACTATGGCTACACCTTC.

As for this clone: At one of its ends the junction is not consistent with the germline gene, which may arise from a read error. V usage is TRBV4-1 and J usage is TRBJ2-3; D uncertain. The CDR3 totals 11 residues. CDR1 is MGHRA and CDR2 is YSYEKL in the germline V gene. CDR3 amino acids: CASSQSGTQYF. The CDR3 region has the DNA TGTGCCAGCAGCCAATCCGGTACGCAGTATTTT.

There are a few counts of this clone. The junction departs from the called germline gene at one end, perhaps through a read error. The CDR3, as DNA: TGTTCCAGCAGCTTAGAGGCGGGAGGGGGGAGCGATGGCTACACCTTC. Protein product: CSSSLEAGGGSDGYTF. The chain employs TRBV7-9 and TRBJ1-2, with D maybe TRBD1 (6 bases). In germline, CDR1 is SEHNR, CDR2 FQNEAQ (reference sequence). CDR3 length equals 16 residues.

J is TRBJ2-1 and V is TRBV9; 8 bases agree with TRBD1. Germline V gene lookup returns CDR1 SGDLS and CDR2 YYNGEE. Trimming cost V 4 bases and J 15 bases; bases outside gene matches: 12. The CDR3 is made up of 13 amino acids. This CDR3 is CASSSVVQGGLFF. CDR3 DNA: TGTGCCAGCAGCTCCGTCGTACAGGGGGGTCTGTTCTTC. Full variable domain (rest looked up from reference TRBV9 and TRBJ2-1): DSGVTQTPKHLITATGQRVTLRCSPRSGDLSVYWYQQSLDQGLQFLIQYYNGEERAKGNILERFSAQQFPDLHSELNLSSLELGDSALYFCASSSVVQGGLFFGPGTRLTVL.

The V and J genes are TRBV30 and TRBJ1-1, with 11 bases aligning to TRBD1. J gave up 4 bases and V 6 bases, and 7 bases lay outside the gene matches. CDR1 GTSNPN and CDR2 SVGIG come from the germline V gene (reference sequence). This CDR3 spans 14 amino acids. In DNA form, the CDR3 reads TGTGCCTGTGGACAGGGGGCTTTGGGCACTGAAGCTTTCTTT. Its protein is CACGQGALGTEAFF.

This chain joins TRBV7-2 and TRBJ1-5, with D uncertain. Germline V CDR1 and CDR2: SGHTA, FQGNSA. Deletions cut 1 base from V and 3 bases from J, with 7 bases between. This CDR3 is built from 14 residues. The CDR3 loop reads CASSLVSSNQPQHF. The CDR3 coding sequence is TGTGCCAGCAGCTTAGTGAGCTCCAATCAGCCCCAGCATTTT.

V gene TRBV4-3 combines with J gene TRBJ1-1; no clear D gene. Trimming removed 3 bases at V and 6 bases at J, with 8 bases between. CDR1 is LGHNA and CDR2 is YSLEER in the germline V gene. The length of the CDR3 is 12 residues. As DNA, the CDR3 is TGCGCCAGCAGCCACGGGAGGGCTGAAGCTTTCTTT. This gives the protein CASSHGRAEAFF.

The chain links TRBV7-9 to TRBJ1-1, with 10 bases lining up with TRBD1. Trimming took 1 base from V and 7 from J; bases not matched to a gene: 3. The CDR3 contains 14 residues. Germline CDR1 is SEHNR and CDR2 is FQNEAQ (reference sequence). The CDR3 protein is CASSLEGTGDEAFF. The CDR3 bases are TGTGCCAGCAGCTTAGAGGGGACAGGGGATGAAGCTTTCTTT.

This chain links TRBV6-4 with TRBJ2-1, with 10 nucleotides matching TRBD2. Trimming removed 2 bases from V and 2 bases from J; junction bases left unmatched: 3. The CDR3 runs 16 residues. Looked up from germline, CDR1 is MRHNA and CDR2 is SNTAGT. In nucleotides, the CDR3 is TGTGCCAGCAGTGACCGGACTAGCGGAACCTACAATGAGCAGTTCTTC. It translates to CASSDRTSGTYNEQFF.

The genes are TRBV9 and TRBJ2-2; TRBD2 agrees at 11 bases. The CDR3 covers 17 residues. The germline CDR1 and CDR2 sequences are SGDLS and YYNGEE. Losses at the gene ends were 3 bases for V and 2 bases for J; bases not matched to a gene: 6. This CDR3 is CASSALAGGVNTGELFF. Written as DNA, the CDR3 is TGTGCCAGCAGCGCCCTAGCGGGAGGAGTTAACACCGGGGAGCTGTTTTTT.

This clone was observed a handful of times. The chain recombines TRBV27 with TRBJ2-6, with 7 bases aligning to TRBD1. This CDR3 has 21 residues. Germline V gene lookup returns CDR1 MNHEY and CDR2 SMNVEV (reference sequence). After removal of 0 bases from V and 0 bases from J, the junction contained 14 bases not matched to a gene. The CDR3 loop reads CASSLSGQTIKTPSGANVLTF. In DNA form, the CDR3 reads TGTGCCAGCAGTTTATCGGGACAGACCATTAAAACCCCCTCTGGGGCCAACGTCCTGACTTTC.